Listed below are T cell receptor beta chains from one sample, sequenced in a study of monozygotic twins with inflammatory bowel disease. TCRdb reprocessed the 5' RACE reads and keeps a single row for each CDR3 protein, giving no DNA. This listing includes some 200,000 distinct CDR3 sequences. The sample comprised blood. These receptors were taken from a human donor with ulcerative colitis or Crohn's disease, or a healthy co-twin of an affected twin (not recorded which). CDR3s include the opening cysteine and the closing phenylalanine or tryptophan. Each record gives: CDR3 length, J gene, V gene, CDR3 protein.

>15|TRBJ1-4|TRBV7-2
CASSLQGATNEKLFF
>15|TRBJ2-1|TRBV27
CASRWGGNRVNEQFF
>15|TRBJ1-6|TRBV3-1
CASSQGRTGNSPLHF
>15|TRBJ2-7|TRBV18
CASSDGTFRSYEQYF
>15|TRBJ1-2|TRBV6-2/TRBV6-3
CASTNPQPGFGGYTF
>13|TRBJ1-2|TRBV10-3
CAIRGQGLYGYTF
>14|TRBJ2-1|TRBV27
CASSLLRDSNEQFF
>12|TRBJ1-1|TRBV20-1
CSATAGRTEAFF
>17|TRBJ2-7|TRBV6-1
CASSRRPGQGPSYEQYF
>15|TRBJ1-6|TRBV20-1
CSARSGKTNNSPLHF
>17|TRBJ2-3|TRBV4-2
CASSLEIAGGPTDTQYF
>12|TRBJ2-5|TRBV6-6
CATTSGGKTQYF
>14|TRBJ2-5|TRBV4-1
CASSQVGQQETQYF
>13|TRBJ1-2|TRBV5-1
CASSARDTRGYTF
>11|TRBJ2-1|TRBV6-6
CASSTSAGQFF
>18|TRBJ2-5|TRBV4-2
CASSPAGTSGGNQETQYF
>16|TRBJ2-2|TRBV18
CASSPPAGRASGELFF
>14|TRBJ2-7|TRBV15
CATSAGQGGYEQYF
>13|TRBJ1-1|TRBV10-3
CAISGGALLEAFF
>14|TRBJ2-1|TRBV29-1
CSVGRGALYNEQFF
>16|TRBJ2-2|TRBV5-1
CASTSQGVRDTGELFF
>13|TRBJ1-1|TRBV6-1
CASSGQGATEAFF
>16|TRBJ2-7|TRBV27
CASSPFSGRLTAEQYF
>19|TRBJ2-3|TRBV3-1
CASSQEGTVSGTSTDTQYF
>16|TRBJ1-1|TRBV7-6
CASSLVRAGRATEAFF
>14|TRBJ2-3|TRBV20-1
CSARSHAGRDTQYF
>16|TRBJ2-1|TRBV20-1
CSAFSFGMGSYNEQFF
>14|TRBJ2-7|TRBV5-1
CASSFMAGLDEQYF
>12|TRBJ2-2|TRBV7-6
CASSLGPGELFF
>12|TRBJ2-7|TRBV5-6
CASSLTDYEQYF
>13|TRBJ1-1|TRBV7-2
CASHRGSGAEAFF
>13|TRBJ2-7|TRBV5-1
CACSPGQGYEQYF
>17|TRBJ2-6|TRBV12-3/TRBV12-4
CASSFRTGQPGANVLTF
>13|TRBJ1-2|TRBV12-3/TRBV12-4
CASSLWAYYGYTF
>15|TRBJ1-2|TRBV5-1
CASSLGEGLLHGYTF
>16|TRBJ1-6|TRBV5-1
CASSPMTGGTNSPLHF
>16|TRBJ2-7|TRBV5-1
CASTPRPLEGLGEQYF
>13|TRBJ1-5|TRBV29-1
CSVAQVRGQPQHF
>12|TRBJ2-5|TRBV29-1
CSVVEGKETQYF
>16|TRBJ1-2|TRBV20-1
CSARRGAVVANYGYTF
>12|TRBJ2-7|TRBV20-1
CSASRGPYEQYF
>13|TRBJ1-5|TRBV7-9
CASSSQGVGPQHF
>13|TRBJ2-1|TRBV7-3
CASSLLGVDEQFF
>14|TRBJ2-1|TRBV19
CASRVIDRVAEQFF
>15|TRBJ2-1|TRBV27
CASSSRDPSYNEQFF
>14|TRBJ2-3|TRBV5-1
CASSIGGGTDTQYF
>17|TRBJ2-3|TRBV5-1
CASSLGAGPNGADTQYF
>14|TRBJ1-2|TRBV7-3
CASSAGHLNYGYTF
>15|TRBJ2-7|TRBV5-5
CASSPQGSGPYEQYF
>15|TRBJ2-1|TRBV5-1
CASSLQESSYNEQFF
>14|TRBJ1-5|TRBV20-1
CSARDGSPNQPQHF
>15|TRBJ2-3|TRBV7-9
CAIATQGAYTDTQYF